The 2 T cell receptor beta chains below all came from one sample that was sequenced in a study of blood T cell repertoires in COVID-19. Libraries were prepared by immunoSEQ multiplex PCR; TCRdb keeps only in-frame clonotypes and omits some of them. The repertoire holds approximately 46,000 clones, with less than 95% as singletons. Sequenced: peripheral blood. The receptors here all came from a man between 65 and 85 years old with active COVID-19.

The rearrangement joins TRBV15 to TRBJ2-1, with 8 positions matching TRBD1. This CDR3 has 14 residues. J lost 8 bases, V lost 0 bases, and 3 bases had no gene match. Germline-derived CDR1 and CDR2 are LNHNV and YYDKDF (reference sequence). For the CDR3, the DNA is TGTGCCACCAGCAGAGATCAGGGGGCCGATGAGCAGTTCTTC. Its protein is CATSRDQGADEQFF.

Concerning this clone itself: Other DNA sequences from this sample encode an identical CDR3 as well. The chain has TRBV18 and TRBJ1-1; tentative D call: TRBD1 (5 bases). The CDR3 totals 15 residues. V was shortened by 3 bases and J by 1 base, with 12 bases between the two germline ends. CDR1 and CDR2 (germline): KGHSH, LQKENI. The CDR3 is CASSPAGQGNTEAFF. The CDR3 DNA follows: TGTGCCAGCTCACCGGCAGGGCAGGGGAACACTGAAGCTTTCTTT.